These 27 T cell receptor beta chains came from one sample sequenced in a study of T cell responses to AZD1222 COVID-19 vaccine. Here immunoSEQ multiplex PCR was the method, and the copy in TCRdb shows in-frame clones only, minus some. The sample has 150,000 to 200,000 clones; around nine tenths are singletons. The source was peripheral blood, collected on day 0 of AZD1222 vaccination. The receptors shown here come from an adult in good health.

This clone appeared once. The chain has TRBV19 and TRBJ2-1, with TRBD1 matching over 7 bases. Germline V gene lookup returns CDR1 LNHDA and CDR2 SQIVND (reference sequence). The CDR3 sequence is 15 residues long. The junction had 12 bases not matched to a gene; V was cut back by 7 bases and J by 6 bases. Here the CDR3 reads CASTGDSALINEQFF. The CDR3 nucleotides are TGTGCCAGTACCGGGGACAGTGCATTAATCAATGAGCAGTTCTTC.

The chain is built from TRBV3-1 (or the pseudogene TRBV3-2) and TRBJ1-2; the D gene is possibly TRBD1 (5 bases). V gave up 3 bases and J gave up 2 bases, with 7 bases separating them. This CDR3 spans 13 amino acids. CDR1 is LGHDT and CDR2 is YNNKEL in the germline V gene (reference sequence). As DNA, the CDR3 is TGTGCCAGCAGCCAGGGGACCAACTATGGCTACACCTTC. This encodes CASSQGTNYGYTF.

This clone was found a few times. This specimen includes other DNA sequences encoding the same CDR3. The gene calls are TRBV19 and TRBJ1-5; D ambiguous. V was shortened by 6 bases and J by 4 bases, with 7 bases between the two germline ends. The CDR3 runs 12 residues. In germline, CDR1 is LNHDA, CDR2 SQIVND (reference sequence). CDR3 nucleotides: TGTGCCAGTAGCACGTATAATCAGCCCCAGCATTTT. Its translation: CASSTYNQPQHF.

This chain links TRBV11-2 with TRBJ1-2, with a possible D match to TRBD1 (5 bases). Trimming removed 4 bases at V and 4 bases at J, with 10 bases between. Germline lookup yields CDR1 SGHAT and CDR2 FQNNGV. CDR3 length: 13 amino acids. The CDR3 region is CASSSTGLYGYTF. CDR3 nucleotides: TGTGCCAGCAGCTCCACGGGACTCTATGGCTACACCTTC.

The V call is TRBV19, the J call TRBJ1-5; D is unresolved. This CDR3 region has 12 residues. The germline V and J ends were trimmed by 7 bases and 5 bases, with 9 bases remaining between them. Germline lookup yields CDR1 LNHDA and CDR2 SQIVND (reference sequence). In DNA, the CDR3 is TGTGCCAGTAATAAAGATCATCAGCCCCAGCATTTT. It encodes CASNKDHQPQHF.

The chain combines TRBV5-1 with TRBJ2-1; 11 nucleotides line up with TRBD2. The trim removed 5 bases at V and 2 bases at J, leaving 9 bases unmatched. CDR3 length: 17 residues. Per the germline V gene, CDR1 is SGHRS and CDR2 is YFSETQ. Here the CDR3 reads CASSLLAGARAYNEQFF. The CDR3 DNA reads as TGCGCCAGCAGTTTACTAGCGGGGGCCAGGGCCTACAATGAGCAGTTCTTC.

This chain uses TRBV29-1 with TRBJ2-7, with 15 bases identical to TRBD2. The V segment lost 4 bases and the J segment 3 bases; nucleotides outside the gene matches: 7. The germline V gene has CDR1 SQVTM and CDR2 ANQGSEA. The CDR3 spans 16 residues. CDR3 residues: CSVVPGLAGGYYEQYF. The CDR3 DNA is TGCAGCGTTGTTCCGGGACTAGCGGGAGGCTACTACGAGCAGTACTTC.

The V and J genes are TRBV5-6 and TRBJ2-7; the D is unclear. V was clipped by 3 bases and J by 3 bases, with 16 bases between them. Germline CDR1 and CDR2: SGHDT and YYEEEE. The CDR3 has 15 residues. The CDR3, as DNA: TGTGCCAGCAGCTCATGGTCGCCGAAGTACTACGAGCAGTACTTC. As protein: CASSSWSPKYYEQYF. Full variable domain (remainder filled in from reference TRBV5-6 and TRBJ2-7): DAGVTQSPTHLIKTRGQQVTLRCSPKSGHDTVSWYQQALGQGPQFIFQYYEEEERQRGNFPDRFSGHQFPNYSSELNVNALLLGDSALYLCASSSWSPKYYEQYFGPGTRLTVT.

The chain has TRBV30 and TRBJ1-6; no firm D call. CDR3 length: 18 amino acids. The germline V gene has CDR1 GTSNPN and CDR2 SVGIG (reference sequence). V gave up 3 bases and J gave up 1 base, with 19 bases separating them. The chain's CDR3 is CAWSQAPRSVSYNSPLHF. CDR3 in DNA: TGTGCCTGGAGCCAAGCACCGCGATCGGTATCCTATAATTCACCCCTCCACTTT.

The rearrangement links TRBV10-3 to TRBJ2-4, with D unclear. CDR3 length: 15 residues. Germline loops: CDR1 ENHRY, CDR2 SYGVKD. Trimming pared 0 bases from V and 3 bases from J, leaving 9 bases between. The CDR3 region is CAISESPSNKNIQYF. In nucleotides, the CDR3 is TGTGCCATCAGTGAGTCACCAAGCAACAAAAACATTCAGTACTTC.

This rearrangement joins TRBV19 to TRBJ2-1; the match to TRBD2 covers 13 bases. Germline CDR1 reads LNHDA; CDR2 reads SQIVND (reference sequence). With 6 bases clipped from V and 7 bases from J, the junction kept 9 bases outside the gene matches. The CDR3 is made up of 16 amino acids. The CDR3: CASRDTSGRVSNEQFF. CDR3 coding DNA: TGTGCCAGTAGGGACACTAGCGGGAGGGTGAGTAATGAGCAGTTCTTC.

The rearrangement joins TRBV7-8 to TRBJ1-1; no firm D call. The CDR3 totals 12 residues. V lost 6 bases, J lost 1 base, and 6 bases lay in between. Germline assignment: CDR1 SGHVS and CDR2 FQNEAQ. The CDR3 reads CASSWGNTEAFF. Here the CDR3 DNA reads TGTGCCAGCAGTTGGGGGAACACTGAAGCTTTCTTT.

V usage is TRBV10-3 and J usage is TRBJ2-7; 8 bases line up with TRBD2. CDR1 and CDR2 from the germline V gene are ENHRY and SYGVKD. The CDR3 covers 16 residues. With V trimmed by 11 bases and J by 7 bases, 22 bases remained unmatched. Here the CDR3 DNA reads TGTGCCTCCAATACCCGGACTAGCCCTCTGGTGAGGGAGCAGTACTTC. Residues: CASNTRTSPLVREQYF.

The rearrangement uses TRBV7-9 and TRBJ2-7; maybe TRBD1 (6 bases). Per the germline V gene, CDR1 is SEHNR and CDR2 is FQNEAQ (reference sequence). Trimming removed 4 bases at V and 2 bases at J, with 12 bases between. This CDR3 comprises 14 residues. CDR3 DNA sequence: TGTGCCAGCAGCTCTACTGGGGGCCCCTACGAGCAGTACTTC. This encodes CASSSTGGPYEQYF.

The genes are TRBV6-1 and TRBJ1-1; no firm D call. The germline CDR1 and CDR2 sequences are MNHNS and SASEGT. CDR3 length equals 14 residues. V dropped 1 base and J dropped 5 bases, with 11 bases sitting between them. CDR3 amino acids: CASSEGAGGTEAFF. The CDR3 DNA sequence: TGTGCCAGCAGTGAAGGGGCAGGTGGGACTGAAGCTTTCTTT.

The chain couples TRBV19 to TRBJ1-6; a possible D gene is TRBD1 (5 bases). CDR1 is LNHDA, CDR2 SQIVND, per germline (reference sequence). Deletions cut 4 bases from V and 13 bases from J, with 14 bases between. This CDR3 is built from 13 residues. CDR3 protein: CASSTLTARPLHF. The CDR3 coding sequence is TGTGCCAGTAGTACTTTGACAGCGCGTCCCCTCCACTTT.

V gene TRBV10-2 combines with J gene TRBJ1-1; 8 nucleotides match TRBD1. Per germline, CDR1 WSHSY and CDR2 SAAADI. The CDR3 runs 14 residues. The V segment lost 5 bases and the J segment 4 bases; nucleotides outside the gene matches: 6. The CDR3 DNA sequence: TGCGCCAGCAGTTGGACAGGGTGGGGCACTGAAGCTTTCTTT. It codes for CASSWTGWGTEAFF.

The chain recombines TRBV28 with TRBJ1-1; no clear D. The germline V gene has CDR1 MDHEN and CDR2 SYDVKM. There are 12 residues in the CDR3. Trimming left V 6 bases short and J 6 bases short, with 11 bases between. For the CDR3, the DNA is TGTGCCAGCAGGGACTCGGGCGCTGAAGCTTTCTTT. Its translation is CASRDSGAEAFF.

The V call is TRBV7-8, the J call TRBJ1-5, with D maybe TRBD1 (5 bases). V lost 3 bases to trimming and J lost 0 bases, with 18 bases between them. Germline V gene data show CDR1 as SGHVS and CDR2 as FQNEAQ. CDR3 length: 18 amino acids. For the CDR3, the DNA is TGTGCCAGCAGCTTTGGGACTTTAGCAACTCATAGCAATCAGCCCCAGCATTTT. This encodes CASSFGTLATHSNQPQHF.

This clone was counted a single time. At one boundary the junction diverges from the germline segment, which might be a read error. The V gene is TRBV11-2, the J gene TRBJ2-5; TRBD2 is a possible D gene (5 bases). Germline V gives CDR1 SGHAT, CDR2 FQNNGV. The length of the CDR3 is 13 residues. The CDR3 nucleotides are TGTACCAGCAGCTCCGGGGTTGAGGAGACCCAGTACTTC. Its translation: CTSSSGVEETQYF.

The V and J genes are TRBV30 and TRBJ1-2; D is undetermined. Germline V gene lookup returns CDR1 GTSNPN and CDR2 SVGIG (reference sequence). The germline V and J ends were trimmed by 2 bases and 0 bases, with 10 bases remaining between them. The CDR3 has 14 residues. CDR3: CAWSSQRSNYGYTF. The CDR3 DNA reads TGTGCCTGGAGTTCACAGCGTTCTAACTATGGCTACACCTTC.

The chain carries TRBV19 and TRBJ1-1; tentatively, D is TRBD1 (6 bases). Germline values: CDR1 LNHDA, CDR2 SQIVND (reference sequence). The CDR3 is 13 amino acids. V was trimmed by 5 bases and J by 8 bases, leaving 15 bases between them. The CDR3 spells CASSPQRDIEAFF. The CDR3 nucleotides read TGTGCCAGTAGTCCCCAGCGGGACATAGAAGCTTTCTTT.

The chain uses TRBV4-2 and TRBJ2-1; D is ambiguous. Germline-derived CDR1 and CDR2 are LGHNA and YNFKEQ. V lost 0 bases and J 8 bases, leaving 5 bases between the germline ends. The CDR3 has 12 amino acids. The CDR3 protein is CASSQEGYEQFF. The CDR3 coding sequence is TGTGCCAGCAGCCAAGAGGGCTATGAGCAGTTCTTC.

The chain couples TRBV7-9 to TRBJ1-4; TRBD1 is a possible D gene (6 bases). CDR1 SEHNR and CDR2 FQNEAQ come from the germline V gene (reference sequence). V was shortened by 5 bases and J by 7 bases, with 20 bases between the two germline ends. The CDR3 spans 16 residues. CDR3 nucleotide sequence: TGTGCCAGCAGCCCTCGTGGAGGGGGTATAGGTGAAAAACTGTTTTTT. Translated, it gives CASSPRGGGIGEKLFF.

V and J are TRBV10-2 and TRBJ1-2; D possibly corresponds to TRBD1 (6 bases). V shed 7 bases and J shed 1 base, with 13 bases lying between them. Per germline, CDR1 WSHSY and CDR2 SAAADI. The CDR3 is 14 amino acids. CDR3 coding DNA: TGCGCCAGCATGGAACAGGGACGTAACTATGGCTACACCTTC. It encodes CASMEQGRNYGYTF.

This chain connects TRBV11-2 to TRBJ2-3; 8 bases map to TRBD1. J was trimmed by 6 bases and V by 8 bases; bases with no gene match: 10. CDR3 length equals 14 residues. Germline V gene sequence: CDR1 SGHAT, CDR2 FQNNGV. The CDR3 nucleotides read TGTGCCAGCCGCAAGGGACAGGCCTTGGATACGCAGTATTTT. It translates to CASRKGQALDTQYF.

The J gene is TRBJ1-2, the V gene TRBV5-1; 11 bases map to TRBD1. Per the germline V gene, CDR1 is SGHRS and CDR2 is YFSETQ. The CDR3 is 15 amino acids. V shed 6 bases, J shed 7 bases, and the junction held 11 bases outside the gene matches. The CDR3 DNA reads TGCGCCAGCACCCTGGCAGGGACAGGGGGAAGTGGCTACACCTTC. It is translated as CASTLAGTGGSGYTF.